One sample yielded the 5 T cell receptor beta chains listed below, sequenced in a study of blood T cell repertoires in COVID-19. Data came from immunoSEQ multiplex PCR; TCRdb stores just in-frame clones and leaves some out. Of about 270,000 clones listed, 90% are singletons. Sequencing was done on a sample of PBMCs or T cells enriched from blood (not recorded which). The receptor source for this set is a woman aged 30 to 39 with acute COVID-19.

This chain joins TRBV19 and TRBJ2-1; no clear D. The germline V and J ends were trimmed by 5 bases and 5 bases, with 13 bases remaining between them. The CDR3 has 14 amino acids. Germline V lookup: CDR1 LNHDA, CDR2 SQIVND (reference sequence). CDR3 in DNA: TGTGCCAGTAGTTCTTCCTTATTTGACAATGAGCAGTTCTTC. The encoded protein is CASSSSLFDNEQFF.

This sequence joins TRBV6-5 and TRBJ2-7; 9 bases fit TRBD1. The CDR3 contains 15 residues. Germline V CDR1 and CDR2: MNHEY, SVGAGI. The V gene end was trimmed by 5 bases and the J gene end by 4 bases; junction bases not matched to a gene: 9. The CDR3 reads CASSPRTGEVYEQYF. In DNA, the CDR3 is TGTGCCAGCAGTCCGCGGACAGGGGAAGTGTACGAGCAGTACTTC.

This CDR3 is CASSRAGDEQYF. The CDR3 DNA is TGTGCCAGCAGTCGGGCGGGCGACGAGCAGTACTTC. The genes are TRBV7-9 and TRBJ2-7, with a weak D call TRBD2 (5 bases). V was trimmed by 6 bases and J by 5 bases, leaving 11 bases between them. CDR3 length: 12 amino acids. The V gene's germline CDR1 is SEHNR and CDR2 FQNEAQ (reference sequence).

V usage is TRBV19 and J usage is TRBJ1-6, with D maybe TRBD1 (5 bases). V lost 9 bases to trimming and J lost 10 bases, with 16 bases between them. Germline V lookup: CDR1 LNHDA, CDR2 SQIVND (reference sequence). CDR3 length: 13 amino acids. CDR3 coding DNA: TGTGCCAGCAATGGGGCAGGTCGGTCACCCCTCCACTTT. As protein: CASNGAGRSPLHF.

This CDR3 reads CASRQDSNQPQHF. The CDR3 DNA reads as TGTGCCAGCAGACAGGATAGCAATCAGCCCCAGCATTTT. The rearrangement joins TRBV2 to TRBJ1-5; D may be TRBD1 (5 bases). The CDR3 sequence is 13 residues long. Trimming cost V 6 bases and J 0 bases, with 6 bases left between them. Germline V gene sequence: CDR1 SNHLY, CDR2 FYNNEI.